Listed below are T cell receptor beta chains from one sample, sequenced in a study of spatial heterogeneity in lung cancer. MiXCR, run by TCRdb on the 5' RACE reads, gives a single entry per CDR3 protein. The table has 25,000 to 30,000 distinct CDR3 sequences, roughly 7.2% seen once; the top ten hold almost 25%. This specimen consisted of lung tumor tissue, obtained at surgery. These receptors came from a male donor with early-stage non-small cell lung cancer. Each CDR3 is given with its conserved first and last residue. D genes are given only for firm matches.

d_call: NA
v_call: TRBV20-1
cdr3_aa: CSADTGAGSYEQYF

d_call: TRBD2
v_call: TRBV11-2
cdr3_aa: CASSTTGTRGTDTQYF

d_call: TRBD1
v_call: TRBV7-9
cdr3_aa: CACRGSGANVLTF

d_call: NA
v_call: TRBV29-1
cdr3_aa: CSVGFQGATDTQYF

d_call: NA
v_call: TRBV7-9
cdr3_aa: CASSHGPPQGETQYF

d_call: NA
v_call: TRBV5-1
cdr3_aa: CASSLVSPAGTGELFF

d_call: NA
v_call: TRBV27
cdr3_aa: CATRPGGTDTQYF

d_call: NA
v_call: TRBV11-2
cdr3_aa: CASSSRTGNTEAFF

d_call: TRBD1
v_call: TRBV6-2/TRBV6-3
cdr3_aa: CASSRGQGASTEAFF

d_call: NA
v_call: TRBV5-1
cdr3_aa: CASSIRPSLDSPLHF

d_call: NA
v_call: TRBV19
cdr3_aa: CASSITRWNYGYTF

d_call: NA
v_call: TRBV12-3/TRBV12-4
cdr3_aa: CASSFGGGTEAFF

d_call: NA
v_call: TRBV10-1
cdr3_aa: CASSATGPRDEQYF

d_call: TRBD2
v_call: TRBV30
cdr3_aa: CAWSPFLSSSGGRTDTQYF

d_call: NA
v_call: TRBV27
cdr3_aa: CASSTGIAGELFF

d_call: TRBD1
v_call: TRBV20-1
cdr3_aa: CSAYRDRNTEAFF

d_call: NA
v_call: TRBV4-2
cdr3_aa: CASSSTVAMGGELFF

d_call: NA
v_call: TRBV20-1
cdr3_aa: CSASREPPRHGYTF

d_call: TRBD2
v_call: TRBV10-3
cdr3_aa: CATGTSGEGRETQYF

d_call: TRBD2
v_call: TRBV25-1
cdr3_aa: CASRGQRGVTDTQYF

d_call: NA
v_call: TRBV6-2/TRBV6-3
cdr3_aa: CASSWGFEAFF

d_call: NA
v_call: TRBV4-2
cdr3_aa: CASSQDGKEDHEQYF

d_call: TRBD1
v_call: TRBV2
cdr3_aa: CASSGQGAVIAYGYTF

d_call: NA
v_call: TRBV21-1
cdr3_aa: CASRSPRGQYNEQFF

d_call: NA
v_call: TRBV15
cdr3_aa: CATSRVRDPETQYF

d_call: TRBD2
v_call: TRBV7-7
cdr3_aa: CASSLVAGGQETQYF

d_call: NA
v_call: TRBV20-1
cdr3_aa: CSASEGVQPQHF

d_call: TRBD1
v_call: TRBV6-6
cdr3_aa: CASSYRQGNAFF

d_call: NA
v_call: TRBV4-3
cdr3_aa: CASSQEGLSGNTIYF

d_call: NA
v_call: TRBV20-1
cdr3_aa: CSASKGGPNTEAFF

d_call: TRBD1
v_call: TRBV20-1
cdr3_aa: CSARQGGAPEAFF

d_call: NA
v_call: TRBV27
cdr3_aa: CASSFQITGELFF